This T cell receptor beta chain was sequenced for a study of metastatic and nonmetastatic thyroid tumors. For the study at large: Repertoires of blood and of tissue (tumor or nodule) from malignant and benign thyroid patients were compared.

The V end was cut by 7 bases, the J end by 6 bases, with 6 bases between. Germline V gene data show CDR1 as MNHNS and CDR2 as SASEGT. This CDR3 comprises 11 residues. This clone occurred many times. Patients were all untreated before their thyroid surgery. MiXCR was used by TCRdb to re-call the PCR reads. Altogether 60,000 to 75,000 clones are present, 4% to 5% being singletons, with the ten largest covering around 24%. The rearrangement links TRBV6-1 to TRBJ1-4; D not certain. Specimen: blood. The clonotype was recovered from a female donor with papillary thyroid cancer or a benign thyroid nodule (not recorded which). Some clones in this sample may be carry-over from other donors' samples. DNA of the CDR3: TGTGCCAGCAAACTCTATGAAAAACTGTTTTTT. It yields the protein CASKLYEKLFF.